At least ten counts were recorded for the clone carrying this TCR beta chain. Antigen: not known. This CDR3 has 15 amino acids. V shed 6 bases, J shed 3 bases, and the junction held 5 bases outside the gene matches. The data belong to a study of human T cells and chemical hapten exposure. Points from the study as a whole: TCRs exceeding 1 in 1000 frequency stayed unchanged with DPC sensitization.

TCRdb re-analysed the RACE reads in MiXCR, keeping a single row per CDR3 protein. The table has roughly 380,000 distinct CDR3 sequences, around 5% seen once. Time point reported: patch test 1, 2 weeks after DPC sensitization. Indicated treatment: therapeutic diphenylcyclopropenone sensitization with weekly scalp DPC. Ahead of applying each patch test, blood was sampled. The sample consisted of whole blood, taken in connection with sensitization to the hapten diphenylcyclopropenone (DPC). The receptor's source is a woman between 45 and 60 years old with alopecia areata. Some clones in this sample may be carry-over from other donors' samples. This chain connects TRBV12-3 or TRBV12-4 to TRBJ2-2; 9 nucleotides agree with TRBD1. CDR3 residues: CASSLRQGDTGELFF. CDR3 in DNA: TGTGCCAGCAGCCTCAGACAGGGGGACACCGGGGAGCTGTTTTTT.